The TCR beta chain under discussion was sequenced for a study of T cell responses to AZD1222 COVID-19 vaccine. Regarding the study as a whole: Rises in breadth and depth of Spike-specific TCRs came after two AZD1222 doses. Scientists sampled the repertoires only once the peak T cell response had passed. Spike regions recognized by vaccine-associated CD4 TCRs spanned the protein, led by 160-218 and 743-854.

Clones were read by immunoSEQ multiplex PCR, and TCRdb kept only the in-frame ones, dropping some. This table has some 81,000 clones, about 82% appearing once. This clone was counted a few times. What it binds is unknown. Looked up from germline, CDR1 is GTSNPN and CDR2 is SVGIG (reference sequence). The CDR3 is 12 amino acids. This TCR was sampled from an adult who received the AZD1222 COVID-19 vaccine. This chain links TRBV30 with TRBJ2-3; either TRBD1 or TRBD2 may supply D (5 bases each). Sequenced here: peripheral blood, sampled 28 days after the second AZD1222 dose. The CDR3 loop is CAGDQGTDTQYF. The CDR3 nucleotides are TGTGCAGGGGACCAGGGCACAGATACGCAGTATTTT.